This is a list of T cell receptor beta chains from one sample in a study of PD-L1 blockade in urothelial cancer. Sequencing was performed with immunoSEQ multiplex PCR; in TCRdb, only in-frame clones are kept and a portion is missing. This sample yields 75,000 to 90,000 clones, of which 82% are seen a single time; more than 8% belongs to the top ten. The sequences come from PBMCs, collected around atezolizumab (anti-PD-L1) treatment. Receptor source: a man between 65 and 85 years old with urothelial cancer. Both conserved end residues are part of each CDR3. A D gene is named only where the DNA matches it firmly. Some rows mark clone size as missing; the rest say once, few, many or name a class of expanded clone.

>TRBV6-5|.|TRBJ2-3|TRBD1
CASSWGQSTDTQYF
TGTGCCAGCAGTTGGGGACAGAGCACAGATACGCAGTATTTT
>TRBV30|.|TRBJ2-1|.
CAWNGRADNEQFF
TGTGCCTGGAATGGCAGGGCAGACAATGAGCAGTTCTTC
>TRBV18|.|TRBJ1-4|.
CASSPPGGGMREKLFF
TGTGCCAGCTCACCACCGGGAGGGGGAATGCGTGAAAAACTGTTTTTT
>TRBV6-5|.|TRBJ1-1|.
CASSTSGHLNTEAFF
.
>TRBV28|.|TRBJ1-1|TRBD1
CASTSSAGTGVAEAFF
TGTGCCAGCACCTCCTCCGCCGGGACAGGGGTGGCCGAAGCTTTCTTT
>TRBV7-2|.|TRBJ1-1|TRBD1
CASSSIYRGNTEAFF
TGTGCCAGCAGCTCCATATACAGGGGGAACACTGAAGCTTTCTTT
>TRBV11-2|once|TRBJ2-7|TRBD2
CASSLSTNPPSGSYEQYF
TGTGCCAGCAGCTTATCCACAAACCCCCCTAGCGGGAGTTACGAGCAGTACTTC
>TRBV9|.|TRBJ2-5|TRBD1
CASSVGTGRETQYF
TGTGCCAGCAGCGTAGGGACAGGGCGGGAGACCCAGTACTTC
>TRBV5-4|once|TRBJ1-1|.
CASSLGAGQYVEAFF
TGTGCCAGCAGCTTGGGTGCCGGACAGTACGTTGAAGCTTTCTTT
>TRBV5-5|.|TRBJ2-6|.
CASSPMAVTGANVLTF
TGTGCCAGCAGCCCGATGGCTGTTACTGGGGCCAACGTCCTGACTTTC
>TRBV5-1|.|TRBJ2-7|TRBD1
CASSPGDREYEQYF
TGCGCCAGCAGCCCCGGGGACAGGGAGTACGAGCAGTACTTC
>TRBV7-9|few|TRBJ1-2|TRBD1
CASTPLGQGYGYTF
TGTGCCAGCACCCCCCTAGGACAGGGGTATGGCTACACCTTC
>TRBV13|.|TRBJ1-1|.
CASSLVSDTEAFF
TGTGCCAGCAGCTTAGTTTCGGACACTGAAGCTTTCTTT
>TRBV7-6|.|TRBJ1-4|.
CASSLGGGGSGEKLFF
TGTGCCAGCAGCTTAGGTGGCGGGGGCAGCGGTGAAAAACTGTTTTTT
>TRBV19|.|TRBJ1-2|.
CASSTSVGHQNYGYTF
TGTGCCAGTAGCACCTCTGTTGGACATCAAAACTATGGCTACACCTTC
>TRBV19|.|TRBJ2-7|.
CASSILRNPYEQYF
TGTGCCAGTAGTATCCTACGAAATCCATACGAGCAGTACTTC
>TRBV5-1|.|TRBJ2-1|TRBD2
CASSLGSGTNEQFF
TGCGCCAGCAGCTTGGGGAGCGGGACCAATGAGCAGTTCTTC
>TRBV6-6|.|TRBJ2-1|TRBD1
CASRPQGANYNEQFF
TGTGCCAGCAGACCCCAGGGGGCCAACTACAATGAGCAGTTCTTC
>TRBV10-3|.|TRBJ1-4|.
CAISDEGKATNEKLFF
TGTGCCATCAGTGATGAGGGCAAAGCAACTAATGAAAAACTGTTTTTT
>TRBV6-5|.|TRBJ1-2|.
CASSPLGPGGYTF
TGTGCCAGCAGTCCCCTAGGACCGGGGGGCTACACCTTC
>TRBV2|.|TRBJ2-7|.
CASSEEAGLYEQYF
TGTGCCAGCAGTGAAGAGGCGGGCCTCTACGAGCAGTACTTC
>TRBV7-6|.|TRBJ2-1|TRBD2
CASSLRDGGSNEQFF
TGTGCCAGCAGCTTAAGAGATGGCGGGAGCAATGAGCAGTTCTTC
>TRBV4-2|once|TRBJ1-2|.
CASSQDSGVGYGYTF
TGTGCCAGCAGCCAAGATTCGGGGGTGGGCTATGGCTACACCTTC
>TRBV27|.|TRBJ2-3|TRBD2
CASSPTTSGHTDTQYF
TGTGCCAGCAGTCCAACGACTAGCGGGCACACAGATACGCAGTATTTT
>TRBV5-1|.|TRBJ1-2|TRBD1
CASSLKMGTGDSYGYTF
TGCGCCAGCAGCTTGAAAATGGGGACAGGGGATAGCTATGGCTACACCTTC
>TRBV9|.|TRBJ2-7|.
CASSYDSSYEQYF
TGTGCCAGCAGCTACGACAGTTCCTACGAGCAGTACTTC
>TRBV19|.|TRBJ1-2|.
CASSIRTTNYGYTF
TGTGCCAGTAGTATTAGGACAACTAACTATGGCTACACCTTC
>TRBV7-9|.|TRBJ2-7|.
CASSSRGGEWTTEQYF
TGTGCCAGCAGCTCTAGAGGGGGGGAGTGGACTACGGAGCAGTACTTC
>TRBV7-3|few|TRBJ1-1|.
CASSPEGNTEAFF
TGTGCCAGCAGCCCGGAGGGGAACACTGAAGCTTTCTTT
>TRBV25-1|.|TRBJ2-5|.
CASSDDYRETQYF
TGTGCCAGCAGTGACGATTACCGGGAGACCCAGTACTTC
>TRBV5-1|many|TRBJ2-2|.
CASSLEGARQHGELFF
TGCGCCAGCAGCCTCGAAGGAGCCCGGCAACACGGGGAGCTGTTTTTT
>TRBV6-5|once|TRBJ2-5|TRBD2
CATETSAGQETQYF
TGTGCCACCGAGACTAGCGCCGGACAAGAGACCCAGTACTTC
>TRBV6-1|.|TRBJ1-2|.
CASSELSSDVRGTF
TGTGCCAGCAGTGAATTATCGTCGGACGTAAGGGGCACCTTC
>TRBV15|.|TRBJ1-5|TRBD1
CATSRGQGADSQPQHF
TGTGCCACCAGCAGGGGACAGGGGGCCGATAGTCAGCCCCAGCATTTT
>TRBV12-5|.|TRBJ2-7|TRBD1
CASGRTGDYEQYF
TGTGCTAGTGGGCGCACAGGGGACTACGAGCAGTACTTC
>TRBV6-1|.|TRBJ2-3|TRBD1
CASTRDSSTDTQYF
TGTGCCAGCACCAGGGACAGCAGCACAGATACGCAGTATTTT
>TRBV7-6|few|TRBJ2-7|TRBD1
CASSRGQGGYEQYF
TGTGCCAGCAGCAGGGGACAGGGGGGATACGAGCAGTACTTC
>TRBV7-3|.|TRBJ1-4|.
CASSLRANEKLFF
TGTGCCAGCAGCTTGAGGGCTAATGAAAAACTGTTTTTT
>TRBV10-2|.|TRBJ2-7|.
CASTPTGNSYEQYF
TGCGCCAGCACCCCGACAGGCAACTCCTACGAGCAGTACTTC
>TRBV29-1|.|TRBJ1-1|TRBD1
CSVTGGGTEAFF
TGCAGCGTTACAGGGGGAGGCACTGAAGCTTTCTTT
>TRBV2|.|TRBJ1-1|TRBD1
CASIPDRGNTEAFF
TGTGCCAGCATTCCTGACAGGGGGAACACTGAAGCTTTCTTT
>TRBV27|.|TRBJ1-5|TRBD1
CASSLDRRYQPQHF
TGTGCCAGCAGTTTGGACAGGAGGTATCAGCCCCAGCATTTT
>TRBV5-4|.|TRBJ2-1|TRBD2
CASSSGLAGGKSYNEQFF
TGTGCCAGCAGCTCCGGACTAGCGGGAGGAAAGTCCTACAATGAGCAGTTCTTC
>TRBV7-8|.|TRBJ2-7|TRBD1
CASSLVRDSVAYEQYF
TGTGCCAGCAGCTTAGTCCGGGACAGCGTCGCCTACGAGCAGTACTTC
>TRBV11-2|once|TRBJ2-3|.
CASSSLGAGDTQYF
TGTGCCAGCAGCTCGTTAGGGGCGGGGGATACGCAGTATTTT
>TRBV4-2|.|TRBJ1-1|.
CASSQESQRSMGAFF
TGTGCCAGCAGCCAAGAATCCCAACGGAGTATGGGAGCTTTCTTT
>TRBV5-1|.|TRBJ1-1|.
CASSLEVGSGTEAFF
TGCGCCAGCAGCTTGGAAGTCGGTTCGGGCACTGAAGCTTTCTTT
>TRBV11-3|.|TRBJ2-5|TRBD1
CASSPGGQETQYF
TGTGCCAGCAGCCCAGGGGGTCAAGAGACCCAGTACTTC
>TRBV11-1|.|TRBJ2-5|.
CASTSLGITQETQYF
TGTGCCAGCACCTCCCTCGGGATAACGCAAGAGACCCAGTACTTC
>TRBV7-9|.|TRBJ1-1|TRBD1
CASSLGTGAEAFF
TGTGCCAGCAGCTTAGGAACAGGGGCGGAAGCTTTCTTT
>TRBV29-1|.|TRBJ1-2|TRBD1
CSVFGQGGYTF
TGCAGCGTTTTTGGACAGGGTGGCTACACCTTC
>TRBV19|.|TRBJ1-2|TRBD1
CASSMGGQGVYGYTF
TGTGCCAGTAGTATGGGGGGACAGGGAGTCTATGGCTACACCTTC
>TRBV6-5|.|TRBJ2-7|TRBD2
CASWGGAPYEQYF
TGTGCCAGCTGGGGGGGTGCCCCCTACGAGCAGTACTTC
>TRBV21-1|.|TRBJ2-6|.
CASTGGSGANVLTF
TGTGCCAGCACCGGGGGCTCTGGGGCCAACGTCCTGACTTTC
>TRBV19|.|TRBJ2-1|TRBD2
CASSKGLAVNEQFF
TGTGCCAGTAGTAAGGGACTAGCGGTTAATGAGCAGTTCTTC
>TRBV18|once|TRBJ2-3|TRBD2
CASSSSSGRADTQYF
TGTGCCAGCTCATCCTCTAGCGGGAGGGCAGATACGCAGTATTTT
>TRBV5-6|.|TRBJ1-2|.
CASSPDRIYGYTF
TGTGCCAGCAGCCCAGACAGAATCTATGGCTACACCTTC
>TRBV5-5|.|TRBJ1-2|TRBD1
CASSFSPRTGEGYGYTF
TGTGCCAGCAGCTTCTCTCCCCGGACAGGGGAGGGGTACGGCTACACCTTC
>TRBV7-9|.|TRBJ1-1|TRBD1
CASSPGQGWNTGTQTEAFF
TGTGCCAGCAGCCCGGGACAGGGGTGGAACACTGGGACTCAAACTGAAGCTTTCTTT
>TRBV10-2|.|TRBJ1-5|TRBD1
CASSELRGQGNQPQHF
TGCGCCAGCAGTGAGTTGAGGGGGCAGGGCAATCAGCCCCAGCATTTT